The entry below describes one T cell receptor (beta chain). This entry comes from a study of blood T cell repertoires in COVID-19. Overall study: Samples came from the United States, Italy and Spain, spanning acute and convalescent COVID-19.

Assay used: immunoSEQ multiplex PCR; TCRdb lists only in-frame clones, some missing. The data contain about 89,000 clones, 80% of them seen just once; the ten biggest clones take up roughly a fifth. This receptor was obtained from a woman over 75 with acute or convalescent COVID-19. Sequencing was performed on peripheral blood.

The CDR3 DNA reads as TGTGCCAGCACCTTCTTAGGGGCAGGGCCAGATACGCAGTATTTT. It encodes CASTFLGAGPDTQYF. The genes are TRBV7-9 and TRBJ2-3; possible D gene TRBD1, 5 bases. Germline CDR1 reads SEHNR; CDR2 reads FQNEAQ (reference sequence). The CDR3 has 15 amino acids. V shed 7 bases and J shed 4 bases, with 18 bases lying between them.